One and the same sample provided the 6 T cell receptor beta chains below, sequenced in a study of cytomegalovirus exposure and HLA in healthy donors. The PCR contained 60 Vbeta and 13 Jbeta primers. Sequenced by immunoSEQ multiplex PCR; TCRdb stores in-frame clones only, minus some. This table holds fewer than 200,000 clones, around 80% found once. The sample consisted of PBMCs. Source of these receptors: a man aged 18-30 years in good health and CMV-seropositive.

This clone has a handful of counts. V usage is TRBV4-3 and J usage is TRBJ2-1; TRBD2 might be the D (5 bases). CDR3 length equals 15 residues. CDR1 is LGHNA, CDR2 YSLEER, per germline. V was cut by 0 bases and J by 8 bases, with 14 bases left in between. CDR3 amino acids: CASSQEDSGIDEQFF. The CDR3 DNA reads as TGCGCCAGCAGCCAAGAGGATTCGGGGATCGATGAGCAGTTCTTC.

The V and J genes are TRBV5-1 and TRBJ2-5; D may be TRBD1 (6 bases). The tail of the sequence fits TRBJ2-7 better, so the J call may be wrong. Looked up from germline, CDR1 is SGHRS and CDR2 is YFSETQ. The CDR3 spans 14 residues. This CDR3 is CASSTTQGWDEQYF. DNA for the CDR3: TGCGCCAGCAGCACAACACAGGGTTGGGACGAGCAGTACTTC.

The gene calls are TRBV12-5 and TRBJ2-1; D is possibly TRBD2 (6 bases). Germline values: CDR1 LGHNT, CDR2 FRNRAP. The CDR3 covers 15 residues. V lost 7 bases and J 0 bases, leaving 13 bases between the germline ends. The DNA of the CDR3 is TGTGCTAGTGTGGTTTCTAGCGTCTCCTACAATGAGCAGTTCTTC. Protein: CASVVSSVSYNEQFF.

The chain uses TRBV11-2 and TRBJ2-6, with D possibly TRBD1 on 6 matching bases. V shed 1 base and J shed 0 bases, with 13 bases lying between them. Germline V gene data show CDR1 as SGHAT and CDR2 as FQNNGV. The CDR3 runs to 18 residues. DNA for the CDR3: TGTGCCAGCAGCTTAGCTCAGGGGAAATTCTCTGGGGCCAACGTCCTGACTTTC. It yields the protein CASSLAQGKFSGANVLTF.

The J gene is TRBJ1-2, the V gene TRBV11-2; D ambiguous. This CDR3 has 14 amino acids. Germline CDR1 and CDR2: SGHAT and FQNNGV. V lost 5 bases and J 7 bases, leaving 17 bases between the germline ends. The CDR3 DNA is TGTGCCAGCAGCCCAGCCTCAGGTGGCACTGGCTACACCTTC. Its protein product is CASSPASGGTGYTF.

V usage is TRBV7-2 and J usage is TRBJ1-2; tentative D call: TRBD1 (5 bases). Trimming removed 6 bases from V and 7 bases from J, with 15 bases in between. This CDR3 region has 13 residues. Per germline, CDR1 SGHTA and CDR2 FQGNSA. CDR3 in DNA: TGTGCCAGCAGAAAGGGACCCGGGAGTGGCTACACCTTC. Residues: CASRKGPGSGYTF.